The clone carrying this T cell receptor beta chain appeared a few times. Its antigen is currently unknown. This specimen belongs to a study of naive and memory T cell subsets. Study-level points and caveats: Especially in CD8 cells, naive repertoires contained a few larger clonotypes, possibly CD45RA-re-expressing memory cells. Clonotypes here are unpaired alpha or beta chain sequences.

Both TRBC1 and TRBC2 were covered by a beta constant-region primer of two equimolar oligonucleotides. Nested alpha and beta constant-region primers with the SP2 primer drove four PCR rounds on ligated cDNA. An oligonucleotide with the SP2 primer and a 12-nucleotide UMI was ligated to the cDNA 3' end. One entry per CDR3 protein results from TCRdb running MiXCR on the UMI-ligation and nested PCR reads. The sample contains 140,000 to 150,000 distinct CDR3 sequences, 22% of which appear only once. Cells stained for CD3, CD4, CD8, CD45RA and CD27 were sorted into four subsets. CDR1 and CDR2 (germline): MDHEN, SYDVKM. V was shortened by 4 bases and J by 1 base, with 11 bases between the two germline ends. The CDR3 covers 15 residues.

Sequencing was carried out using naive CD4+ T cells from blood. The rearrangement joins TRBV28 to TRBJ2-4, with D perhaps TRBD2 (5 bases). This receptor was identified in a human donor in good health. This CDR3 reads CASSSTGMAKNIQYF. The DNA of the CDR3 is TGTGCCAGCAGTTCGACGGGGATGGCCAAAAACATTCAGTACTTC.